These 2 T cell receptor beta chains were sequenced from one sample in a study of blood T cells in healthy people across ages. Together with a sample-barcoded 5' primer, a J-beta primer mix was included in a second PCR lasting roughly 6 to 12 cycles. TCRdb called the 5' RACE reads again in MiXCR, with one record for every CDR3 protein. The sample lists roughly 800,000 distinct CDR3 sequences; 35% to 40% were seen once. Material for sequencing was blood. The receptors originated from a man between 18 and 29 years old in good health.

This clonotype appeared many times. The chain is built from TRBV7-7 and TRBJ1-5; maybe TRBD1 (6 bases). The CDR3 covers 15 residues. In germline, CDR1 is SSHAT, CDR2 FNYEAQ (reference sequence). The V end lost 3 bases, the J end lost 4 bases, and 13 bases lay between the germline ends. The CDR3 coding sequence is TGTGCCAGCAGCTTTAAAGGACAGCATAATCAGCCCCAGCATTTT. The encoded protein is CASSFKGQHNQPQHF.

The rearrangement uses TRBV12-3 or TRBV12-4 and TRBJ1-2; D call uncertain. The CDR3 spans 14 residues. The V end was cut by 6 bases, the J end by 0 bases, with 11 bases between. The CDR3 region has the DNA TGTGCCAGCAGGCGTCCGGAAGCTAACTATGGCTACACCTTC. It yields the protein CASRRPEANYGYTF.